Sequencing of this TCR beta chain was carried out in a study of T-cell memory formation after mild COVID-19. Study-level background: Clustering of TCRs was largely donor specific. Study-wide findings and caveats: CD4+ contracting clones lay mainly in CM and EM, CD8+ ones in EMRA. There were some responding clones in pre-infection memory, which suggested that cross-reactive memory had joined.

As concerns this clonotype: Its matching antigen is unknown.

The germline V gene encodes CDR1 KGHSH and CDR2 LQKENI. CDR3 size: 14 residues. V lost 6 bases and J lost 5, with 16 bases in between. TCRdb called the 5' RACE reads again in MiXCR, with one record for every CDR3 protein. Of roughly 240,000 distinct CDR3 sequences listed, 15% are singletons. This clonotype originated in an adult woman who had mild COVID-19 (a few samples of this study predate the infection). Cell type and time point are not known. The V call is TRBV18, the J call TRBJ2-5; D may be TRBD1 (6 bases). The sample taken for sequencing was PBMCs or a T cell subset sorted from them (not recorded which). DNA for the CDR3: TGTGCCAGCTCGCCTGACAGGTCCGGGGAGACCCAGTACTTC. Protein sequence: CASSPDRSGETQYF.